The clone carrying this TCR beta chain was recorded at least ten times. Its antigen is currently unknown. The data were taken from a study of regulatory T cells in long-lasting Graves disease. Study results and caveats: With persistent disease, TRBV28, TRBJ1-2 and TRBJ2-5 were the favored segments. Public clonotype sharing was higher in persistent than newly diagnosed patients.

Time point described: newly diagnosed GD, antithyroid drugs for less than 3 months. RNA from PBMCs was the source of the TCR library. Trimming cost V 6 bases and J 3 bases, with 15 bases left between them. The CDR3 loop spans 14 amino acids. CDR3 regions were amplified by Arm-PCR using iRepertoire HTBI primers to build TCR beta libraries. TCRdb used MiXCR to reprocess the multiplex PCR reads, holding one entry per CDR3 protein. The sample consists of 450,000 to 600,000 distinct CDR3 sequences, approximately 13% of them appearing once. The sample also formed part of further work on T cells in Graves' hyperthyroidism and ophthalmopathy. As that study records: Researchers ran a first-round RT-PCR on the TCR CDR3 using the HTBI primer set.

The receptor was derived from a man aged 30-40 years with Graves disease. This specimen consisted of peripheral blood mononuclear cells (PBMCs), obtained at new diagnosis, from a patient treated with antithyroid drugs. This chain uses TRBV12-3 or TRBV12-4 with TRBJ2-7; D remains unclear. The CDR3 spells CASSPQKGLYEQYF. The CDR3 DNA sequence: TGTGCCAGCAGCCCTCAAAAAGGCCTCTACGAGCAGTACTTC.